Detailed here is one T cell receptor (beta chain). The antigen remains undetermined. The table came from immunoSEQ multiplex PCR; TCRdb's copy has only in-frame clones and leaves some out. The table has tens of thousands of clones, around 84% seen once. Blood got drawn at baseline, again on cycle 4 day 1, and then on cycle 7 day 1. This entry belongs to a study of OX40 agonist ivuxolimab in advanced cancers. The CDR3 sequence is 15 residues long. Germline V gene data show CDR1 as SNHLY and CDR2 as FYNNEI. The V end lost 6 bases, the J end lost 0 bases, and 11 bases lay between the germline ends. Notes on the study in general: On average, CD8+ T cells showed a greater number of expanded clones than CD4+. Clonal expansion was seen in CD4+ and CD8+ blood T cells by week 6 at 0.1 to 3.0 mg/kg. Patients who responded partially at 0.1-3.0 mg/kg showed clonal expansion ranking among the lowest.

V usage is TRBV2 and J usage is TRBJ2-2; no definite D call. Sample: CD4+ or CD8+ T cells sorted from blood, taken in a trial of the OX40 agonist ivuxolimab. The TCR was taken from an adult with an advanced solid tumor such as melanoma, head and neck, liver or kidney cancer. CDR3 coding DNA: TGTGCCAGCAGGGCAGAGACACCGAACACCGGGGAGCTGTTTTTT. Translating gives CASRAETPNTGELFF.